The next 10 T cell receptor beta chains were all read from a single sample in a study of blood T cell repertoires in COVID-19. TCRdb keeps only in-frame clones here, not all; method: immunoSEQ multiplex PCR. In the table there are about 310,000 clones, around 90% of which are singletons. Sequencing used PBMCs or T cells enriched from blood (not recorded which). These receptors were collected from a man aged 60-69 years who had recovered from COVID-19.

This clone was recorded only once. The chain joins TRBV6-5 to TRBJ1-2; TRBD1 matches at 7 bases. The CDR3 runs 15 residues. V shed 4 bases, J shed 1 base, and the junction held 6 bases outside the gene matches. From germline, CDR1 is MNHEY and CDR2 SVGAGI. CDR3 nucleotide sequence: TGTGCCAGCAGTTTCGAGGGACAGAATAACTATGGCTACACCTTC. Protein sequence: CASSFEGQNNYGYTF.

The rearrangement joins TRBV6-5 to TRBJ2-1; maybe TRBD1 (6 bases). Germline V lookup: CDR1 MNHEY, CDR2 SVGAGI. Trimming removed 2 bases at V and 5 bases at J, with 16 bases between. The CDR3 has 16 amino acids. The CDR3: CASSYASSGTNNEQFF. The CDR3 DNA sequence: TGTGCCAGCAGTTACGCCAGCTCCGGGACAAACAATGAGCAGTTCTTC.

V gene TRBV28 combines with J gene TRBJ1-2; D uncertain. The germline V gene encodes CDR1 MDHEN and CDR2 SYDVKM. The CDR3 has 14 amino acids. V dropped 10 bases and J dropped 3 bases, with 18 bases sitting between them. Here the CDR3 reads CAISLRSFDYGYTF. In DNA, the CDR3 is TGTGCCATCTCCCTCAGAAGTTTTGACTATGGCTACACCTTC.

The rearrangement uses TRBV28 and TRBJ1-2; D possibly corresponds to TRBD1 (5 bases). This CDR3 spans 14 amino acids. Trimming removed 7 bases at V and 6 bases at J, with 18 bases between. Germline CDR1 MDHEN, CDR2 SYDVKM. CDR3 DNA: TGTGCCAGCACGGTAGGGGATCAGAAGGATGGCTACACCTTC. Translating gives CASTVGDQKDGYTF.

The chain uses TRBV7-3 and TRBJ2-7; possibly TRBD2 for D (5 bases). V lost 0 bases and J 4 bases, leaving 16 bases between the germline ends. CDR1 is SGHTA and CDR2 is FQGTGA in the germline V gene. The length of the CDR3 is 16 residues. In DNA, the CDR3 is TGTGCCAGCAGCTTAACTCTACTAGTTTTTCAGTACGAGCAGTACTTC. Translating it yields CASSLTLLVFQYEQYF. Complete variable domain (other parts from reference TRBV7-3 and TRBJ2-7): GAGVSQTPSNKVTEKGKYVELRCDPISGHTALYWYRQSLGQGPEFLIYFQGTGAADDSGLPNDRFFAVRPEGSVSTLKIQRTERGDSAVYLCASSLTLLVFQYEQYFGPGTRLTVT.

The rearrangement joins TRBV5-1 to TRBJ2-7; D unresolved. Germline values: CDR1 SGHRS, CDR2 YFSETQ. Between the trimmed V and J ends, which lost 0 bases and 2 bases, there was a span of 6 bases. The CDR3 has 13 residues. The CDR3: CASSLAGTYEQYF. In DNA, the CDR3 is TGCGCCAGCAGCTTGGCAGGTACCTACGAGCAGTACTTC.

The V and J genes are TRBV5-4 and TRBJ1-2; no reliable D call. The length of the CDR3 is 15 residues. With 4 bases removed from V and 5 bases from J, the gap between germline ends came to 18 bases. CDR1 is SGHNT, CDR2 YYREEE, per germline (reference sequence). This CDR3 is CASSSPVSGSYGYTF. DNA of the CDR3: TGTGCCAGCAGCAGCCCGGTTTCGGGTAGTTATGGCTACACCTTC.

CDR3 DNA: TGTGCCATTAGCGGATTGGCGGGTGAGCAGTTCTTC. Its protein is CAISGLAGEQFF. The chain combines TRBV10-3 with TRBJ2-1; a possible D gene is TRBD2 (6 bases). The germline CDR1 and CDR2 sequences are ENHRY and SYGVKD. Trimming shortened V by 9 bases and J by 9 bases, and 15 bases separated the two germline ends. The CDR3 extends over 12 amino acids.

This sequence joins TRBV3-1 (or the pseudogene TRBV3-2) and TRBJ1-2; the match to TRBD1 covers 9 bases. The germline V gene encodes CDR1 LGHDT and CDR2 YNNKEL (reference sequence). With 4 bases clipped from V and 8 bases from J, the junction kept 5 bases outside the gene matches. The CDR3 has 13 residues. This chain's CDR3 is CASSRGTGNGYTF. The CDR3 DNA is TGTGCCAGCAGCCGCGGGACAGGGAACGGCTACACCTTC.

V is TRBV18 and J is TRBJ1-2; TRBD1 agrees at 9 bases. From germline, CDR1 is KGHSH and CDR2 LQKENI. The CDR3 length is 15 residues. V was clipped by 2 bases and J by 4 bases; unmatched bases: 5. The CDR3 sequence is CASSPATGGGYGYTF. The CDR3, as DNA: TGTGCCAGCTCACCAGCTACAGGGGGCGGCTATGGCTACACCTTC.